The T cell receptor (beta chain) described here comes from a study of T cell responses to AZD1222 COVID-19 vaccine. The ends lost 0 bases at V and 6 bases at J; junction bases unmatched: 5. The CDR3 length is 15 residues. CDR1 and CDR2 from the germline V gene are SGHTS and YDEGEE. Study-wide points: Repertoires in all cases were sampled only once the peak T cell response had passed. Receipt of two AZD1222 doses was followed by a rise in Spike-specific TCR breadth and depth. It should be noted that donors were predominantly white British and more often female, and clonal diversity was possibly underestimated. CD4 TCRs linked to vaccination spanned spike, dominating at 160-218 and 743-854.

Remarks on this clone: What it binds is not known.

Libraries were prepared by immunoSEQ multiplex PCR; TCRdb keeps only in-frame clonotypes and omits some of them. This table has more than 85,000 clones, about 89% appearing once. The chain employs TRBV5-8 and TRBJ2-7; 11 bases map to TRBD2. This receptor was obtained from an adult in good health. The specimen comprised peripheral blood, sampled on day 0 of AZD1222 vaccination. The CDR3 bases are TGTGCCAGCAGCTTGGGAAGCCTAGCGGGGGGCGAGCAGTACTTC. Translation gives CASSLGSLAGGEQYF.